What follows are 16 T cell receptor beta chains derived from one specimen sequenced in a study of a mutant IDH1 vaccine in newly diagnosed glioma. Data came from immunoSEQ multiplex PCR; TCRdb stores just in-frame clones and leaves some out. Of fewer than 45,000 clones in the sample, 81% were seen once. Noted time point: week 35, safety follow-up. Topical imiquimod was applied with each vaccine dose, which held 300 ug of mutant IDH1 20-mer peptide. The antigens for these receptors are not known. The source was PBMCs, collected from a glioma patient whose treatment included an IDH1 peptide vaccine. These receptors were collected from a middle-aged woman with glioma. Some clones in this sample may be carry-over from other donors' samples.

The chain employs TRBV27 and TRBJ2-5; weak D call: TRBD2 (5 bases). V was cut by 8 bases and J by 4 bases, with 5 bases left in between. This CDR3 comprises 10 residues. CDR1 is MNHEY, CDR2 SMNVEV, per germline (reference sequence). CDR3 residues: CASGGETQYF. Written as DNA, the CDR3 is TGTGCCAGCGGAGGAGAGACCCAGTACTTC.

The chain recombines TRBV6-5 with TRBJ2-1, with D perhaps matching TRBD2 (5 bases). Trimming cost V 0 bases and J 5 bases, with 14 bases left between them. The CDR3 totals 16 residues. Germline V lookup: CDR1 MNHEY, CDR2 SVGAGI. The chain's CDR3 is CASSYSGLGLDNEQFF. In DNA form, the CDR3 reads TGTGCCAGCAGTTACTCTGGACTGGGCTTGGACAATGAGCAGTTCTTC.

The chain joins TRBV10-3 to TRBJ1-3; no firm D call. CDR3 length: 17 amino acids. V shed 6 bases and J shed 0 bases, with 18 bases lying between them. In germline, CDR1 is ENHRY, CDR2 SYGVKD. The CDR3 sequence: CAISRSSGIRSGNTIYF. The CDR3 DNA reads TGTGCCATCAGCCGATCCTCAGGAATCCGCTCTGGAAACACCATATATTTT.

The DNA of the CDR3 is TGCAGCGCCCCTACGGGACAGTTCACAGATACGCAGTATTTT. It codes for CSAPTGQFTDTQYF. The J gene is TRBJ2-3, the V gene TRBV29-1, with 7 nucleotides matching TRBD1. V was clipped by 7 bases and J by 2 bases; unmatched bases: 9. CDR1 SQVTM and CDR2 ANQGSEA come from the germline V gene. This CDR3 comprises 14 residues.

This chain joins TRBV5-1 and TRBJ2-2, with D perhaps matching TRBD2 (6 bases). The CDR3 runs 15 residues. Germline V gene data show CDR1 as SGHRS and CDR2 as YFSETQ. Deletions cut 5 bases from V and 1 base from J, with 12 bases between. CDR3 sequence reads: CASSPPAGNTGELFF. DNA for the CDR3: TGCGCCAGCAGTCCACCAGCGGGGAACACCGGGGAGCTGTTTTTT. Filled out from reference TRBV5-1 and TRBJ2-2, the complete variable domain reads KAGVTQTPRYLIKTRGQQVTLSCSPISGHRSVSWYQQTPGQGLQFLFEYFSETQRNKGNFPGRFSGRQFSNSRSEMNVSTLELGDSALYLCASSPPAGNTGELFFGEGSRLTVL.

The chain carries TRBV6-4 and TRBJ2-7, with D maybe TRBD1 (6 bases). There are 11 residues in the CDR3. The germline V gene encodes CDR1 MRHNA and CDR2 SNTAGT. V was pared by 8 bases and J by 5 bases, with 10 bases between. This chain's CDR3 is CASRRQDEQYF. CDR3 nucleotide sequence: TGTGCCAGCCGAAGACAGGACGAGCAGTACTTC.

The V and J genes are TRBV6-6 and TRBJ2-1, with TRBD2 as a possible D gene (6 bases). The CDR3 length is 12 residues. Germline V CDR1 and CDR2: MNHNY, SVGAGI (reference sequence). V lost 8 bases, J lost 10 bases, and 15 bases lay in between. Written as DNA, the CDR3 is TGTGCCAGCGCCTCCGGGGCGGGGGAGCAGTTCTTC. It specifies CASASGAGEQFF.

The chain combines TRBV23-1 with TRBJ2-2; D is unresolved. TRBV23-1 is noted as an ORF with a role that remains uncertain. The CDR3 is made up of 16 amino acids. Trimming shortened V by 5 bases and J by 4 bases, and 17 bases separated the two germline ends. CDR3 sequence (DNA): TGCGCCAGCAGTGCCACCCTATCTTCGGGCACCGGGGAGCTGTTTTTT. Its translation is CASSATLSSGTGELFF.

CDR3 region: CASTLLAGGDNEQFF. CDR3 bases: TGTGCCAGCACCCTGCTGGCGGGGGGTGACAATGAGCAGTTCTTC. This chain uses TRBV6-6 with TRBJ2-1; 8 bases match TRBD2. Germline CDR1 MNHNY, CDR2 SVGAGI (reference sequence). This CDR3 spans 15 amino acids. With 7 bases clipped from V and 5 bases from J, the junction kept 10 bases outside the gene matches.

This clone was seen once. This chain joins TRBV7-9 and TRBJ1-5; D uncertain. V lost 0 bases and J 9 bases, leaving 6 bases between the germline ends. Germline V CDR1 and CDR2: SEHNR, FQNEAQ (reference sequence). The CDR3 has 12 residues. CDR3 sequence (DNA): TGTGCCAGCAGCTTAGCCGGCAGGCCCCAGCATTTT. It codes for CASSLAGRPQHF.

This chain links TRBV23-1 with TRBJ2-5, with D possibly being TRBD2 (6 bases). TRBV23-1 qualifies as an ORF whose function is uncertain. Between the trimmed V and J ends, which lost 11 bases and 1 base, there was a span of 20 bases. This CDR3 has 15 residues. CDR3 DNA sequence: TGCGCCCCGAGTGATCTGGCGGGGACCCAAGAGACCCAGTACTTC. It codes for CAPSDLAGTQETQYF.

V usage is TRBV4-3 and J usage is TRBJ1-2, with a weak D call TRBD1 (5 bases). Trimming took off 5 bases at V and 4 bases at J, with 17 bases between the two ends. Germline loops: CDR1 LGHNA, CDR2 YSLEER. The CDR3 extends over 15 amino acids. CDR3 loop: CASSEALRDPYGYTF. The CDR3 DNA reads as TGCGCCAGCAGCGAAGCCCTCCGGGACCCCTATGGCTACACCTTC.

This chain uses TRBV7-8 with TRBJ2-1; D is perhaps TRBD1 (5 bases). V gave up 1 base and J gave up 4 bases, with 14 bases separating them. The CDR3 runs 16 residues. The germline V gene has CDR1 SGHVS and CDR2 FQNEAQ. DNA of the CDR3: TGTGCCAGCAGCTTAGGGACCAGGGCTGGATACAATGAGCAGTTCTTC. Translating gives CASSLGTRAGYNEQFF.

The chain carries TRBV4-3 and TRBJ1-2; D call uncertain. CDR3 length equals 14 residues. Germline values: CDR1 LGHNA, CDR2 YSLEER. The ends were cut back, 1 base at V and 4 bases at J, with 10 bases in the middle. In DNA form, the CDR3 reads TGCGCCAGCAGCCAAGGCGATGATCCCTATGGCTACACCTTC. Translation: CASSQGDDPYGYTF.

The chain joins TRBV19 to TRBJ1-2; possibly TRBD1 for D (5 bases). The CDR3 spans 12 residues. The V gene's germline CDR1 is LNHDA and CDR2 SQIVND (reference sequence). V shed 6 bases and J shed 8 bases, with 13 bases lying between them. The CDR3 DNA reads as TGTGCCAGTAGGGGACCTCCCCAGGGCTACACCTTC. Its translation: CASRGPPQGYTF.

The rearrangement links TRBV5-6 to TRBJ2-3, with D hard to call. Germline lookup yields CDR1 SGHDT and CDR2 YYEEEE. This CDR3 is 13 amino acids long. Trimming pared 1 base from V and 1 base from J, leaving 4 bases between. For the CDR3, the DNA is TGTGCCAGCAGCTTGACTGGCACAGATACGCAGTATTTT. Amino acids: CASSLTGTDTQYF.